These 15 T cell receptor beta chains share one sample of origin, sequenced in a study of CD8 T cells in ankylosing spondylitis. Study findings and constraints: What appeared characteristic of ankylosing spondylitis blood was a TCR beta motif of fewer than ten highly homologous variants.

One entry per CDR3 protein results from TCRdb running MiXCR on the 5' RACE reads. The sample gives approximately 400,000 distinct CDR3 sequences, roughly 25% of which show up once; about 0.9% is in the top ten. No cognate antigen is known for these TCRs. The sequenced sample was blood, either unsorted or a sorted T cell fraction (not recorded which). These receptors came from a male donor with ankylosing spondylitis.

The V gene is TRBV18, the J gene TRBJ2-3; either TRBD1 or TRBD2 may fit D (6 bases each). Germline V lookup: CDR1 KGHSH, CDR2 LQKENI. CDR3 length: 15 residues. Trimming left V 6 bases short and J 6 bases short, with 19 bases between. The CDR3 coding sequence is TGTGCCAGCTCCCGCCCGGGACTCCAGGGGGATACGCAGTATTTT. It is translated as CASSRPGLQGDTQYF.

This clonotype was seen only a few times. The CDR3 DNA reads as TGTGCCAGCAGCTTAGTGTCCCTTTTCCAAGAGACCCAGTACTTC. Its translation is CASSLVSLFQETQYF. This chain joins TRBV7-2 and TRBJ2-5; D remains unclear. Germline loops: CDR1 SGHTA, CDR2 FQGNSA. This CDR3 is built from 15 residues. V was trimmed by 1 base and J by 1 base, leaving 10 bases between them.

A few counts support this clonotype. J is TRBJ2-3 and V is TRBV7-9; 12 positions agree with TRBD2. The length of the CDR3 is 15 residues. Germline-derived CDR1 and CDR2 are SEHNR and FQNEAQ (reference sequence). V shed 6 bases and J 5 bases; nucleotides not matched to a gene: 6. The CDR3 reads CASRSALAGGDTQYF. CDR3 DNA: TGTGCCAGCAGATCGGCACTAGCGGGAGGAGATACGCAGTATTTT.

The chain links TRBV7-8 to TRBJ1-1, with D possibly being TRBD1 (6 bases). Germline V gives CDR1 SGHVS, CDR2 FQNEAQ. This CDR3 spans 15 amino acids. Between the trimmed V and J ends, which lost 3 bases and 7 bases, there was a span of 18 bases. The CDR3 DNA follows: TGTGCCAGCAGCTTTGGGACATGGGGGGCGTATGAAGCTTTCTTT. It yields the protein CASSFGTWGAYEAFF.

The chain recombines TRBV2 with TRBJ2-7, with D perhaps matching TRBD2 (6 bases). The length of the CDR3 is 14 residues. Germline V gene data show CDR1 as SNHLY and CDR2 as FYNNEI. V gave up 7 bases and J gave up 9 bases, with 22 bases separating them. CDR3 sequence: CASMTTSGPRGQYV. CDR3 nucleotide sequence: TGTGCCAGCATGACCACTTCGGGACCGCGGGGGCAGTACGTC.

In this sample, this clonotype turned up a few times. This chain links TRBV25-1 with TRBJ1-1; no reliable D call. The CDR3 is 12 amino acids. V lost 7 bases and J lost 5, with 11 bases in between. Per the germline V gene, CDR1 is MGHDK and CDR2 is SYGVNS. This chain's CDR3 is CASNKIGTEAFF. The CDR3 DNA follows: TGTGCCAGCAACAAAATTGGGACTGAAGCTTTCTTT.

The chain joins TRBV5-6 to TRBJ2-3, with a tentative D call TRBD2 (5 bases). Per the germline V gene, CDR1 is SGHDT and CDR2 is YYEEEE. The germline V and J ends were trimmed by 2 bases and 6 bases, with 16 bases remaining between them. This CDR3 is 15 amino acids long. CDR3 loop: CASSFSSAWRDTQYF. DNA of the CDR3: TGTGCCAGCAGCTTTTCATCAGCGTGGAGGGATACGCAGTATTTT. Based on the CDR3 plus reference TRBV5-6 and TRBJ2-3, the full variable domain is DAGVTQSPTHLIKTRGQQVTLRCSPKSGHDTVSWYQQALGQGPQFIFQYYEEEERQRGNFPDRFSGHQFPNYSSELNVNALLLGDSALYLCASSFSSAWRDTQYFGPGTRLTVL.

A few counts support this clonotype. V is TRBV30 and J is TRBJ1-1; D not certain. The V and J ends lost 2 bases and 0 bases respectively, with 7 bases between them. Looked up from germline, CDR1 is GTSNPN and CDR2 is SVGIG (reference sequence). CDR3 length: 13 residues. CDR3: CAWSPGLNTEAFF. In DNA form, the CDR3 reads TGTGCCTGGAGTCCGGGCCTGAACACTGAAGCTTTCTTT.

This clonotype turned up a few times. This chain uses TRBV20-1 with TRBJ2-1; TRBD2 matches 13 bases. There are 17 residues in the CDR3. CDR1 is DFQATT and CDR2 is SNEGSKA in the germline V gene (reference sequence). V dropped 5 bases and J dropped 10; count of bases not matched to a gene: 17. As DNA, the CDR3 is TGCAGTGCTCCCCCCAGCGACGGGACTAGCGGGGAAACAGAGCAGTTCTTC. Its protein product is CSAPPSDGTSGETEQFF.

The V and J genes are TRBV2 and TRBJ1-1, with a tentative D call TRBD1 (6 bases). Germline V gene sequence: CDR1 SNHLY, CDR2 FYNNEI. CDR3 size: 14 residues. Between the trimmed V and J ends, which lost 5 bases and 4 bases, there was a span of 14 bases. CDR3 sequence: CASSRAGAGTEAFF. CDR3 in DNA: TGTGCCAGCAGTCGTGCGGGGGCCGGCACTGAAGCTTTCTTT.

This clonotype was seen only a few times. This rearrangement joins TRBV5-6 to TRBJ1-2, with 7 bases that match TRBD1. This CDR3 spans 13 amino acids. V dropped 4 bases and J dropped 4; count of bases not matched to a gene: 4. The V gene's germline CDR1 is SGHDT and CDR2 YYEEEE. The CDR3 nucleotides are TGTGCCAGCAGCGGGGGGACAGCCTATGGCTACACCTTC. As protein: CASSGGTAYGYTF.

V is TRBV28 and J is TRBJ2-4; perhaps D is TRBD1 or TRBD2 (6 bases each). This CDR3 comprises 16 residues. Germline lookup yields CDR1 MDHEN and CDR2 SYDVKM. V was trimmed by 8 bases and J by 1 base, leaving 18 bases between them. CDR3 region: CASRIGGLRAKNIQYF. Here the CDR3 DNA reads TGTGCCAGCCGAATAGGGGGGCTACGGGCCAAAAACATTCAGTACTTC.

This clonotype was counted a few times. The chain couples TRBV24-1 to TRBJ2-3; D possibly matches TRBD1 or TRBD2 (5 bases each). CDR1 and CDR2 from the germline V gene are KGHDR and SFDVKD. The CDR3 extends over 16 amino acids. Trimming took 1 base from V and 0 from J, leaving 10 bases between them. This chain's CDR3 is CATSDFKGDSTDTQYF. CDR3 DNA: TGTGCCACCAGTGATTTTAAAGGGGACAGCACAGATACGCAGTATTTT.

The sample holds a few counts of this clonotype. V is TRBV7-2 and J is TRBJ2-3, with no clear D. Between the trimmed V and J ends, which lost 5 bases and 5 bases, there was a span of 11 bases. Germline V lookup: CDR1 SGHTA, CDR2 FQGNSA. The CDR3 loop spans 13 amino acids. CDR3 sequence reads: CASSPLTRDTQYF. CDR3 DNA sequence: TGTGCCAGCAGCCCCTTAACGAGAGATACGCAGTATTTT.

This clonotype occurred a few times. The chain uses TRBV20-1 and TRBJ2-7; D not certain. Germline loops: CDR1 DFQATT, CDR2 SNEGSKA (reference sequence). CDR3 length equals 13 residues. V dropped 4 bases and J dropped 2 bases, with 12 bases sitting between them. CDR3 coding DNA: TGCAGTGCTATCCCGGGCCGAGCCTACGAGCAGTACTTC. Residues: CSAIPGRAYEQYF.